One T cell receptor beta chain is described in this entry. The antigen remains undetermined. The study sequenced cultured CD4+ T cell DNA using the Oncomine TCR Beta short-read assay. Via MiXCR, TCRdb re-called the PCR reads, giving one row per CDR3 protein. Seen here are over 9,500 distinct CDR3 sequences, roughly 50% observed once, and the top ten hold 28%. The V and J ends lost 3 bases and 3 bases respectively, with 13 bases between them. This CDR3 comprises 15 residues. This entry belongs to a study of vaccination and CD4 T cells after COVID-19. Looking at the study overall: A vaccine, either BNT162b2 or mRNA-1273, was given to participants in two doses.

As to treatment: roughly ten-day PBMC culture with coronavirus spike peptide pools or control peptides (ViraFEST assay). ViraFEST expanded antigen-specific T cells with peptide pools, then sequenced TCRs. Positive PCR results dated from March to December 2020, before the US Alpha, Beta and Delta variants. Overall study results and limits: With convalescent patients, a median roughly 88% of reactive clones emerged solely after vaccination.

Sample: CD4+ T cells from blood, cultured in vitro. The sequence came from a human donor who had recovered from COVID-19. The J gene is TRBJ2-3, the V gene TRBV12-3 or TRBV12-4; weak D call: TRBD2 (6 bases). The CDR3 region is CASSFDSGGTDTQYF. CDR3 bases: TGTGCCAGCAGTTTTGATAGCGGCGGAACAGATACGCAGTATTTT.